A single sample gave rise to the 22 T cell receptor beta chains below, sequenced in a study of shared clonotypes between healthy human individuals. The assay was immunoSEQ multiplex PCR, and TCRdb's table has in-frame clones only and misses some. Here the sample spans 650,000 to 800,000 clones, 72% being singletons. Input material: memory CD4+ T cells sorted from blood. Subset of the sample: CD45RA-negative fraction. The receptors come from a woman between 25 and 40 years old in good health.

There are many counts of this clone. As DNA, the CDR3 is TGTGCCAGCAGCTTCTCGAATACAGATACGCAGTATTTT. It translates to CASSFSNTDTQYF. The chain is built from TRBV7-9 and TRBJ2-3, with D uncertain. Per germline, CDR1 SEHNR and CDR2 FQNEAQ (reference sequence). The CDR3 is 13 residues long. Trimming removed 3 bases at V and 3 bases at J, with 7 bases between.

The chain links TRBV5-1 to TRBJ2-7; the match to TRBD2 covers 16 bases. J lost 9 bases, V lost 3 bases, and 9 bases had no gene match. Per the germline V gene, CDR1 is SGHRS and CDR2 is YFSETQ. CDR3 length: 16 residues. CDR3 DNA: TGCGCCAGCAGCTCAGACGGGACTAGCGGGAGGGGCTCGCAGTACTTC. It codes for CASSSDGTSGRGSQYF.

Points on this clone: A read error is possible here, since a much larger clone lies one base away. Other DNA sequences in the sample encode the same CDR3. J is TRBJ2-5 and V is TRBV11-2; no clear D gene. The CDR3 loop spans 11 amino acids. Trimming stripped 4 bases from V and 5 bases from J, with 5 bases between. Looked up from germline, CDR1 is SGHAT and CDR2 is FQNNGV. CDR3 sequence: CASSSRETQYF. CDR3 nucleotide sequence: TGTGCCAGCAGCTCCCGGGAGACCCAGTACTTC.

On this clone: The junction does not match germline at one end; this may be a read error. The chain carries TRBV28 and TRBJ1-2; D gene ambiguous. This CDR3 comprises 14 residues. Germline lookup yields CDR1 MDHEN and CDR2 SYDVKM. The CDR3 DNA is TGTGCCAGCAGTTTATCCCCGACTAAATATGGCTACACCTTC. It specifies CASSLSPTKYGYTF.

The genes are TRBV4-1 and TRBJ2-4; perhaps TRBD2 as D (6 bases). This CDR3 spans 13 amino acids. V lost 0 bases to trimming and J lost 10 bases, with 10 bases between them. Germline CDR1 reads MGHRA; CDR2 reads YSYEKL. Written as DNA, the CDR3 is TGCGCCAGCAGCCAAGATCGAAGCGGGATTCAGTACTTC. Protein: CASSQDRSGIQYF.

This chain links TRBV30 with TRBJ1-5; no clear D gene. CDR1 is GTSNPN and CDR2 is SVGIG in the germline V gene (reference sequence). Trimming removed 0 bases from V and 4 bases from J, with 10 bases in between. This CDR3 spans 14 amino acids. CDR3 loop: CAWSVTLGNQPQHF. The CDR3, as DNA: TGTGCCTGGAGTGTGACCTTGGGAAATCAGCCCCAGCATTTT.

This rearrangement joins TRBV27 to TRBJ1-5; D ambiguous. V was cut by 5 bases and J by 3 bases, with 20 bases left in between. Germline-derived CDR1 and CDR2 are MNHEY and SMNVEV (reference sequence). The CDR3 contains 17 residues. The CDR3 nucleotides are TGTGCCAGCAGTCCAGGTGGAGGGCGGGGATACAATCAGCCCCAGCATTTT. This translates into CASSPGGGRGYNQPQHF.

This chain uses TRBV15 with TRBJ1-3; no definite D call. V was trimmed by 4 bases and J by 0 bases, leaving 10 bases between them. This CDR3 region has 15 residues. The germline V gene has CDR1 LNHNV and CDR2 YYDKDF (reference sequence). The CDR3 nucleotides are TGTGCCACCAGCACCGACGCTCACTCTGGAAACACCATATATTTT. Translating gives CATSTDAHSGNTIYF. The whole variable domain, filled in from reference TRBV15 and TRBJ1-3, reads DAMVIQNPRYQVTQFGKPVTLSCSQTLNHNVMYWYQQKSSQAPKLLFHYYDKDFNNEADTPDNFQSRRPNTSFCFLDIRSPGLGDTAMYLCATSTDAHSGNTIYFGEGSWLTVV.

The chain recombines TRBV7-9 with TRBJ2-1; TRBD2 matches 12 bases. The CDR3 contains 15 residues. The germline V gene encodes CDR1 SEHNR and CDR2 FQNEAQ (reference sequence). Germline trimming cut 4 bases from V and 4 bases from J; bases unmatched to any gene: 2. The DNA for the CDR3 is TGTGCCAGCAGCTCTGGACTAGCGGGGTACAATGAGCAGTTCTTC. This codes for CASSSGLAGYNEQFF.

The V call is TRBV11-2, the J call TRBJ2-5; D gene unclear. V dropped 6 bases and J dropped 1 base, with 12 bases sitting between them. CDR1 SGHAT and CDR2 FQNNGV come from the germline V gene. The CDR3 length is 14 residues. The CDR3 spells CASRRGVIQETQYF. CDR3 sequence (DNA): TGTGCCAGCAGGCGCGGAGTAATCCAAGAGACCCAGTACTTC.

V gene TRBV6-5 combines with J gene TRBJ1-3; no definite D call. V lost 5 bases and J lost 9, with 17 bases in between. Germline V gives CDR1 MNHEY, CDR2 SVGAGI. The CDR3 covers 14 residues. Here the CDR3 DNA reads TGTGCCAGCAGTCCCCTCGTGGATGTCAGCACCATATATTTT. Amino acids: CASSPLVDVSTIYF.

The chain is built from TRBV28 and TRBJ2-1; 8 positions match TRBD1. V lost 7 bases to trimming and J lost 12 bases; unmatched junction nucleotides: 8. Germline V CDR1 and CDR2: MDHEN, SYDVKM. The CDR3 is 12 residues long. CDR3 region: CASTDRGSVQFF. The CDR3 DNA is TGTGCCAGCACAGACAGGGGTTCGGTGCAGTTCTTC. Together with reference TRBV28 and TRBJ2-1, the CDR3 gives the full variable domain: DVKVTQSSRYLVKRTGEKVFLECVQDMDHENMFWYRQDPGLGLRLIYFSYDVKMKEKGDIPEGYSVSREKKERFSLILESASTNQTSMYLCASTDRGSVQFFGPGTRLTVL.

This clone was counted a few times. The rearrangement links TRBV6-1 to TRBJ2-3; TRBD2 matches at 7 bases. This CDR3 comprises 16 residues. V shed 2 bases, J shed 4 bases, and the junction held 9 bases outside the gene matches. The V gene's germline CDR1 is MNHNS and CDR2 SASEGT. This CDR3 is CASSETSSGGADTQYF. CDR3 DNA: TGTGCCAGCAGTGAAACCTCTAGTGGGGGGGCAGATACGCAGTATTTT.

The chain has TRBV4-2 and TRBJ1-1, with D hard to call. V was clipped by 0 bases and J by 11 bases, with 10 bases between them. The CDR3 consists of 12 residues. Germline lookup yields CDR1 LGHNA and CDR2 YNFKEQ. DNA for the CDR3: TGTGCCAGCAGCCAAGATGGGAGTTGCGCTTTCTTT. It yields the protein CASSQDGSCAFF.

To note about this clone: With only one base between it and a far larger clone, this is likely a read error. The chain carries TRBV19 and TRBJ1-4, with D perhaps matching TRBD1 (5 bases). Per germline, CDR1 LNHDA and CDR2 SQIVND (reference sequence). This CDR3 contains 16 residues. In nucleotides, the CDR3 is TGTGTCAGTAGTGGGGTTTTCACCAGGGACCGTGAAAAACTGTTTTTT. It encodes CVSSGVFTRDREKLFF.

This chain links TRBV19 with TRBJ2-2; TRBD1 might be the D (6 bases). The CDR3 runs to 15 residues. Trimming took off 5 bases at V and 3 bases at J, with 13 bases between the two ends. CDR1 and CDR2 from the germline V gene are LNHDA and SQIVND (reference sequence). For the CDR3, the DNA is TGTGCCAGTAGTCTATCGGACAGCTACACCGGGGAGCTGTTTTTT. Protein product: CASSLSDSYTGELFF.

V usage is TRBV7-6 and J usage is TRBJ1-5; TRBD1 agrees at 7 bases. The V gene end was trimmed by 5 bases and the J gene end by 2 bases; junction bases not matched to a gene: 6. Per germline, CDR1 SGHVS and CDR2 FNYEAQ. There are 15 residues in the CDR3. CDR3 nucleotide sequence: TGTGCCAGCAGCGCGGGCGGGACAGGCAATCAGCCCCAGCATTTT. It is translated as CASSAGGTGNQPQHF.

The V call is TRBV11-2, the J call TRBJ1-2; D unclear. The germline V and J ends were trimmed by 0 bases and 7 bases, with 12 bases remaining between them. CDR1 and CDR2 (germline): SGHAT, FQNNGV. The CDR3 covers 14 residues. CDR3 nucleotide sequence: TGTGCCAGCAGCTTAGACGCCGGAAGCGGTGGCTACACCTTC. Translation: CASSLDAGSGGYTF.

This chain connects TRBV28 to TRBJ2-7; 9 nucleotides align to TRBD1. Per germline, CDR1 MDHEN and CDR2 SYDVKM. The junction had 5 bases not matched to a gene; V was cut back by 6 bases and J by 2 bases. This CDR3 is 14 amino acids long. This CDR3 is CASRGGQGPYEQYF. The DNA of the CDR3 is TGTGCCAGCAGGGGGGGACAGGGCCCCTACGAGCAGTACTTC.

This clone has just a few counts. The J gene is TRBJ1-2, the V gene TRBV27, with TRBD1 identical over 9 bases. The trim removed 4 bases at V and 8 bases at J, leaving 5 bases unmatched. This CDR3 spans 13 amino acids. The germline CDR1 and CDR2 sequences are MNHEY and SMNVEV (reference sequence). The CDR3 DNA sequence: TGTGCCAGCAGTTCACAGGGGGCAGGGGGCTACACCTTC. It is translated as CASSSQGAGGYTF.

This clone was detected only once. Other DNA sequences in the same sample also yield this CDR3. This chain links TRBV5-4 with TRBJ2-3, with 8 bases identical to TRBD2. Germline CDR1 is SGHNT and CDR2 is YYREEE (reference sequence). The CDR3 contains 14 residues. Unmatched junction bases numbered 4, after V lost 0 bases and J lost 7 bases. CDR3: CASSLGGSGNTQYF. In nucleotides, the CDR3 is TGTGCCAGCAGCTTGGGCGGTAGCGGGAATACGCAGTATTTT.

The chain links TRBV7-8 to TRBJ2-7; D perhaps matches TRBD2 (5 bases). The germline V gene has CDR1 SGHVS and CDR2 FQNEAQ. This CDR3 region has 14 residues. Trimming pared 6 bases from V and 0 bases from J, leaving 12 bases between. The DNA of the CDR3 is TGTGCCAGCAGGATGAGGGAAATCTCCTACGAGCAGTACTTC. It translates to CASRMREISYEQYF.